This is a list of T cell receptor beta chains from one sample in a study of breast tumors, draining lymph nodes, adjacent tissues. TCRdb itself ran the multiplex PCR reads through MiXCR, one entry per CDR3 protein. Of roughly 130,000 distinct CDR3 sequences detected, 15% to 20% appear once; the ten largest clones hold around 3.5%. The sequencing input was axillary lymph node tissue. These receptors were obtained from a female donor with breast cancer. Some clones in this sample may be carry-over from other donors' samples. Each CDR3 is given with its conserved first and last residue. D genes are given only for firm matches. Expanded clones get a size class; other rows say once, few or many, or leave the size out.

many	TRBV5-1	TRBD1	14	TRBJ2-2	CASGWTGGTGELFF	TGCGCCAGCGGCTGGACAGGGGGCACCGGGGAGCTGTTTTTT
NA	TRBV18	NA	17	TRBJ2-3	CASSPPKGTGSTVTQYF	TGTGCCAGCTCACCACCGAAGGGGACTGGAAGTACAGTTACGCAGTATTTT
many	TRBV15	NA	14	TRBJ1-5	CATSREGGAQPQHF	TGTGCCACCAGCAGAGAGGGGGGAGCCCAGCCCCAGCATTTT
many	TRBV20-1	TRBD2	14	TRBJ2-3	CSAILAGGPDTQYF	TGCAGTGCTATACTAGCGGGAGGGCCAGATACGCAGTATTTT
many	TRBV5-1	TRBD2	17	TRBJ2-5	CASKSGETSGSWETQYF	TGCGCCAGCAAGTCAGGGGAGACTAGCGGGAGTTGGGAGACCCAGTACTTC
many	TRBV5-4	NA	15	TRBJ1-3	CASSLRAASGNTIYF	TGTGCCAGCAGCTTGCGTGCGGCCTCTGGAAACACCATATATTTT
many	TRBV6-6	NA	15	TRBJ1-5	CASSYPPGSNQPQHF	TGTGCCAGCAGTTACCCACCAGGCAGCAATCAGCCCCAGCATTTT
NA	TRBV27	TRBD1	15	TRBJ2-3	CASSRGQGAKNTQYF	TGTGCCAGCAGCCGGGGACAGGGGGCGAAAAATACGCAGTATTTT
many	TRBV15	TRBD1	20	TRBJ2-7	CATSRDLGQGIRLSSYEQYF	TGTGCCACCAGCAGAGATCTGGGACAGGGTATTCGTTTAAGCTCCTACGAGCAGTACTTC
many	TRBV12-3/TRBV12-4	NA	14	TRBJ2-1	CASSSSGYYNEQFF	TGTGCCAGCAGTTCCTCCGGGTACTACAATGAGCAGTTCTTC
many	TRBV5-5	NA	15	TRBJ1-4	CASSFISGVMEKLFF	TGTGCCAGCAGCTTTATTTCAGGGGTAATGGAAAAACTGTTTTTT
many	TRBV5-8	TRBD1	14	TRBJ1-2	CASSADRGRDGYTF	TGTGCCAGCAGCGCGGACAGGGGAAGAGATGGCTACACCTTC
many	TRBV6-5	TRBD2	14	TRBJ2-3	CASRVSGSTDTQYF	TGTGCCAGCAGGGTTAGCGGGAGCACAGATACGCAGTATTTT
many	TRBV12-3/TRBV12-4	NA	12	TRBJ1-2	CASSRYRGGYTF	TGTGCCAGCAGTAGGTACCGGGGCGGCTACACCTTC
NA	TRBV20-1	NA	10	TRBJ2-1	CSARVPEQFF	TGCAGTGCTAGAGTACCTGAGCAGTTCTTC
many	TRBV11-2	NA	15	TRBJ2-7	CASSFRSITPYEQYF	TGTGCCAGCAGCTTCCGCAGCATCACCCCCTACGAGCAGTACTTC
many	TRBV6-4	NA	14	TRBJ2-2	CASSDEGGTGELFF	TGTGCCAGCAGTGATGAGGGGGGCACCGGGGAGCTGTTTTTT
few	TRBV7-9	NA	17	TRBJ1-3	CASSLAGGIGPGNTIYF	TGTGCCAGCAGCTTAGCTGGGGGGATCGGGCCTGGAAACACCATATATTTT